Each of the 10 T cell receptor beta chains below was sequenced from the same sample in a study of OX40 agonist ivuxolimab in advanced cancers. Here immunoSEQ multiplex PCR was the method, and the copy in TCRdb shows in-frame clones only, minus some. The data show approximately 61,000 clones, roughly 80% seen once. The source was CD4+ or CD8+ T cells sorted from blood, collected in a trial of the OX40 agonist ivuxolimab. The source is an adult with an advanced solid tumor such as melanoma, head and neck, liver or kidney cancer.

The CDR3 region has the DNA TGTGCCAGCAGCTTGACCCCACCGGATACGCAGTATTTT. It codes for CASSLTPPDTQYF. The chain is built from TRBV5-4 and TRBJ2-3; no definite D call. CDR1 SGHNT and CDR2 YYREEE come from the germline V gene (reference sequence). V lost 1 base and J lost 6, with 9 bases in between. The CDR3 contains 13 residues.

The chain couples TRBV4-1 to TRBJ2-1, with D possibly matching TRBD2 (6 bases). Trimming pared 4 bases from V and 6 bases from J, leaving 16 bases between. Germline V lookup: CDR1 MGHRA, CDR2 YSYEKL. The CDR3 extends over 15 amino acids. CDR3 sequence reads: CASSLLARESNEQFF. CDR3 nucleotide sequence: TGCGCCAGCAGCCTCCTAGCGAGGGAGAGCAATGAGCAGTTCTTC.

The V call is TRBV9, the J call TRBJ2-5; TRBD1 aligns across 8 bases. J lost 1 base, V lost 0 bases, and 11 bases had no gene match. This CDR3 is 18 amino acids long. CDR1 is SGDLS, CDR2 YYNGEE, per germline. The CDR3 loop reads CASSVVNLAGGFQETQYF. The CDR3 nucleotides are TGTGCCAGCAGCGTAGTAAATTTGGCAGGGGGCTTCCAAGAGACCCAGTACTTC.

The CDR3: CASSTGAANTGELFF. The DNA of the CDR3 is TGTGCCAGCTCAACAGGGGCTGCGAACACCGGGGAGCTGTTTTTT. The chain carries TRBV18 and TRBJ2-2; 7 nucleotides agree with TRBD1. The CDR3 loop spans 15 amino acids. Per the germline V gene, CDR1 is KGHSH and CDR2 is LQKENI. With V trimmed by 5 bases and J by 0 bases, 3 bases remained unmatched.

The chain has TRBV6-5 and TRBJ2-1; D is unclear. V lost 6 bases to trimming and J lost 7 bases, with 16 bases between them. CDR3 length: 14 residues. Germline assignment: CDR1 MNHEY and CDR2 SVGAGI. CDR3 sequence: CASSPPFSVNEQFF. In DNA form, the CDR3 reads TGTGCCAGCAGCCCCCCGTTTTCCGTGAATGAGCAGTTCTTC.

CDR3 amino acids: CASSGDRGLGAFF. CDR3 nucleotide sequence: TGTGCCAGCAGCGGGGACAGGGGTTTAGGAGCTTTCTTT. This chain links TRBV5-5 with TRBJ1-1, with 10 positions matching TRBD1. The CDR3 extends over 13 amino acids. The V gene end was trimmed by 4 bases and the J gene end by 10 bases; junction bases not matched to a gene: 7. Germline V lookup: CDR1 SGHKS, CDR2 YYEKEE (reference sequence).

CDR3 nucleotides: TGCAGCGTAGAGGACATCGGGGACACTGAAGCTTTCTTT. Translating gives CSVEDIGDTEAFF. The V call is TRBV29-1, the J call TRBJ1-1, with D possibly TRBD1 on 5 matching bases. CDR1 is SQVTM and CDR2 is ANQGSEA in the germline V gene. CDR3 length: 13 residues. Trimming pared 6 bases from V and 3 bases from J, leaving 14 bases between. Drawing the rest from reference TRBV29-1 and TRBJ1-1, the complete variable domain is SAVISQKPSRDICQRGTSLTIQCQVDSQVTMMFWYRQQPGQSLTLIATANQGSEATYESGFVIDKFPISRPNLTFSTLTVSNMSPEDSSIYLCSVEDIGDTEAFFGQGTRLTVV.

This rearrangement joins TRBV7-8 to TRBJ2-7; D is possibly TRBD2 (5 bases). Germline CDR1 and CDR2: SGHVS and FQNEAQ. This CDR3 is 17 amino acids long. V lost 1 base and J 0 bases, leaving 16 bases between the germline ends. The CDR3 DNA sequence: TGTGCCAGCAGCTTAGGTGGCCGGGGTCTGAGCTCCTACGAGCAGTACGTC. It translates to CASSLGGRGLSSYEQYV.

This clone was counted once. This chain uses TRBV5-1 with TRBJ2-1; D is perhaps TRBD1 (5 bases). V was cut by 1 base and J by 8 bases, with 13 bases left in between. The CDR3 is 14 amino acids. Germline V gives CDR1 SGHRS, CDR2 YFSETQ. The CDR3 bases are TGCGCCAGCAGCTTGATCCAGGGTGGGGATGAGCAGTTCTTC. Its protein product is CASSLIQGGDEQFF.

This clone was observed a handful of times. The chain carries TRBV27 and TRBJ2-1; D is ambiguous. The germline V gene has CDR1 MNHEY and CDR2 SMNVEV (reference sequence). The CDR3 consists of 14 residues. Trimming cost V 2 bases and J 7 bases, with 12 bases left between them. CDR3 in DNA: TGTGCCAGCAGTTTACTTACCCACGGTAATGAGCAGTTCTTC. It translates to CASSLLTHGNEQFF.